Listed here are 3 T cell receptor beta chains from one sample, sequenced in a study of T cell changes during pregnancy in multiple sclerosis. The repertoire was sequenced with immunoSEQ multiplex PCR; TCRdb's copy has only in-frame clones and lacks some. The data contain fewer than 70,000 clones, roughly 89% of them singletons. Specimen: peripheral blood, collected in the second trimester of pregnancy. The source is a female donor with multiple sclerosis, enrolled in a pregnancy study.

This chain links TRBV5-6 with TRBJ1-1; D perhaps matches TRBD1 (5 bases). CDR1 is SGHDT, CDR2 YYEEEE, per germline. The CDR3 totals 16 residues. The V end lost 4 bases, the J end lost 5 bases, and 21 bases lay between the germline ends. The CDR3 region is CASSEYSSRGGTEAFF. In DNA form, the CDR3 reads TGTGCCAGCAGCGAATACTCTTCAAGGGGTGGGACTGAAGCTTTCTTT.

The J gene is TRBJ1-1, the V gene TRBV30; 9 bases fit TRBD1. Trimming at V came to 4 bases and at J to 1 base, leaving 13 bases not matched to a gene. The CDR3 runs 17 residues. Germline CDR1 and CDR2: GTSNPN and SVGIG (reference sequence). The CDR3 protein is CAWTTRTGERGNTEAFF. In DNA, the CDR3 is TGTGCCTGGACCACCCGGACAGGGGAGAGGGGGAACACTGAAGCTTTCTTT.

The V and J genes are TRBV11-2 and TRBJ2-5; 10 positions match TRBD2. Unmatched junction bases numbered 12, after V lost 1 base and J lost 7 bases. The CDR3 is 17 amino acids. Germline V lookup: CDR1 SGHAT, CDR2 FQNNGV. The CDR3 reads CASSLGSGRASSGTQYF. CDR3 nucleotides: TGTGCCAGCAGCTTAGGAAGCGGGAGGGCCAGTAGCGGGACCCAGTACTTC.